These 22 T cell receptor beta chains were all obtained from the same sample, sequenced in a study of OX40 agonist ivuxolimab in advanced cancers. TCRdb's copy holds only in-frame clones and misses some; the assay was immunoSEQ multiplex PCR. The sample has under 20,000 clones, just under 75% seen once. The starting material was CD4+ or CD8+ T cells sorted from blood, obtained in a trial of the OX40 agonist ivuxolimab. Receptors originate from an adult with an advanced solid tumor such as melanoma, head and neck, liver or kidney cancer.

This clone is judged medium-sized. This rearrangement joins TRBV28 to TRBJ1-5; D might be TRBD1 (5 bases). Germline-derived CDR1 and CDR2 are MDHEN and SYDVKM. V lost 2 bases, J lost 1 base, and 12 bases lay in between. This CDR3 is built from 16 residues. The CDR3 region is CASSLTGRESNQPQHF. The CDR3 DNA follows: TGTGCCAGCAGTTTAACGGGCAGGGAGAGCAATCAGCCCCAGCATTTT.

Details on this clone: A much bigger clone sits one base away, suggesting this may be a read error. This chain connects TRBV5-4 to TRBJ2-7; the match to TRBD1 covers 11 bases. This CDR3 spans 14 amino acids. Germline trimming cut 3 bases from V and 3 bases from J; bases unmatched to any gene: 2. Germline lookup yields CDR1 SGHNT and CDR2 YYREEE (reference sequence). CDR3 DNA: TGTGCCAGCAGCTCCGGGACAGGGGGCTACGAGCAGTACTTC. Protein: CASSSGTGGYEQYF.

The rearrangement uses TRBV6-6 and TRBJ1-1; possibly TRBD1 for D (5 bases). Trimming cost V 0 bases and J 0 bases, with 11 bases left between them. This CDR3 is built from 16 residues. Per the germline V gene, CDR1 is MNHNY and CDR2 is SVGAGI (reference sequence). The CDR3 spells CASSYSKTVMNTEAFF. As DNA, the CDR3 is TGTGCCAGCAGTTACTCCAAGACAGTCATGAACACTGAAGCTTTCTTT.

This chain uses TRBV5-1 with TRBJ2-7, with no clear D. CDR1 SGHRS and CDR2 YFSETQ come from the germline V gene. V lost 1 base and J lost 3, with 14 bases in between. CDR3 length: 15 amino acids. The CDR3 nucleotides are TGCGCCAGCAGCTTGACGGGTTACAGTGACTACGAGCAGTACTTC. Translated, it gives CASSLTGYSDYEQYF.

The chain employs TRBV6-1 and TRBJ2-7; no firm D call. The CDR3 is 9 residues long. V was trimmed by 4 bases and J by 6 bases, leaving 1 base between them. Germline V gives CDR1 MNHNS, CDR2 SASEGT. The CDR3 DNA sequence: TGTGCCAGCAGTGCCGAGCAGTACTTC. Encoded protein: CASSAEQYF.

This clone was detected only a few times. The chain couples TRBV4-1 to TRBJ2-2, with TRBD2 matching 11 bases. Germline loops: CDR1 MGHRA, CDR2 YSYEKL. This CDR3 comprises 16 residues. Unmatched junction bases numbered 4, after V lost 0 bases and J lost 7 bases. The CDR3 region has the DNA TGCGCCAGCAGCCAAGATAGACTAGCGGGAAGCGGGGAGCTGTTTTTT. Amino acids: CASSQDRLAGSGELFF.

The gene calls are TRBV4-2 and TRBJ2-2; TRBD2 matches at 8 bases. After removal of 1 base from V and 2 bases from J, the junction contained 6 bases not matched to a gene. Germline-derived CDR1 and CDR2 are LGHNA and YNFKEQ. The CDR3 totals 17 residues. This CDR3 reads CASSQGSGSGNTGELFF. The CDR3 coding sequence is TGTGCCAGCAGCCAAGGGAGCGGGAGTGGAAACACCGGGGAGCTGTTTTTT.

This chain links TRBV4-3 with TRBJ2-5; 8 bases align to TRBD2. The V segment lost 0 bases and the J segment 7 bases; nucleotides outside the gene matches: 10. This CDR3 region has 16 residues. CDR1 is LGHNA, CDR2 YSLEER, per germline. The chain's CDR3 is CASSQDRGGVEGTQYF. The CDR3 DNA reads TGCGCCAGCAGCCAAGATCGGGGGGGGGTAGAGGGGACCCAGTACTTC.

This chain connects TRBV28 to TRBJ1-2; D is perhaps TRBD1 (6 bases). Germline V lookup: CDR1 MDHEN, CDR2 SYDVKM. The CDR3 spans 13 residues. The ends were cut back, 6 bases at V and 2 bases at J, with 10 bases in the middle. The CDR3 region has the DNA TGTGCCAGCAGGCTTACAGGGAACTATGGCTACACCTTC. Amino acids: CASRLTGNYGYTF.

The gene calls are TRBV2 and TRBJ1-5, with 10 bases that match TRBD1. Germline V CDR1 and CDR2: SNHLY, FYNNEI. V was pared by 8 bases and J by 3 bases, with 7 bases of the junction left unmatched. The CDR3 extends over 15 amino acids. Here the CDR3 reads CASRRGQGDNQPQHF. Here the CDR3 DNA reads TGTGCCAGCCGAAGAGGACAGGGGGACAATCAGCCCCAGCATTTT.

The chain carries TRBV11-2 and TRBJ2-3, with TRBD1 matching 9 bases. Per the germline V gene, CDR1 is SGHAT and CDR2 is FQNNGV. Trimming at V came to 2 bases and at J to 3 bases, leaving 3 bases not matched to a gene. This CDR3 region has 15 residues. Here the CDR3 DNA reads TGTGCCAGCAGCTTATGGGACAGGGCTACAGATACGCAGTATTTT. Amino acid sequence: CASSLWDRATDTQYF.

This chain connects TRBV2 to TRBJ2-4; possibly TRBD2 for D (5 bases). The CDR3 is 11 residues long. From germline, CDR1 is SNHLY and CDR2 FYNNEI. V gave up 6 bases and J gave up 11 bases, with 11 bases separating them. CDR3 loop: CASSKEDLQYF. CDR3 sequence (DNA): TGTGCCAGCAGCAAGGAGGATCTTCAGTACTTC.

The V gene is TRBV4-2, the J gene TRBJ2-3; 9 nucleotides agree with TRBD1. Per the germline V gene, CDR1 is LGHNA and CDR2 is YNFKEQ. V gave up 4 bases and J gave up 4 bases; unmatched junction bases: 6. The CDR3 is made up of 15 amino acids. CDR3 region: CASSPRDREADTQYF. DNA of the CDR3: TGTGCCAGCAGCCCGCGGGACAGGGAGGCAGATACGCAGTATTTT.

The V call is TRBV9, the J call TRBJ1-6; D uncertain. Trimming pared 4 bases from V and 8 bases from J, leaving 13 bases between. The CDR3 consists of 14 residues. The germline V gene has CDR1 SGDLS and CDR2 YYNGEE. CDR3 residues: CASSLGGNHSPLHF. DNA for the CDR3: TGTGCCAGCAGCCTCGGAGGTAATCATTCACCCCTCCACTTT.

The chain recombines TRBV7-6 with TRBJ2-1; 8 bases are a match to TRBD2. This CDR3 has 16 residues. With 1 base clipped from V and 3 bases from J, the junction kept 5 bases outside the gene matches. CDR1 SGHVS and CDR2 FNYEAQ come from the germline V gene. The DNA for the CDR3 is TGTGCCAGCAGCTTAGAGTTGGGGACTAGCTACAATGAGCAGTTCTTC. Encoded protein: CASSLELGTSYNEQFF.

This chain joins TRBV28 and TRBJ2-7; TRBD1 agrees at 10 bases. The J segment lost 3 bases and the V segment lost 3 bases, leaving 8 bases of the junction unmatched. Germline V CDR1 and CDR2: MDHEN, SYDVKM. The CDR3 sequence is 16 residues long. The CDR3 DNA sequence: TGTGCCAGCAGTTTCTCAGGGACAGGGGCGGTCTACGAGCAGTACTTC. Protein: CASSFSGTGAVYEQYF.

The genes are TRBV9 and TRBJ2-2, with TRBD1 matching over 10 bases. Germline V CDR1 and CDR2: SGDLS, YYNGEE. The ends lost 4 bases at V and 3 bases at J; junction bases unmatched: 3. The CDR3 loop spans 15 amino acids. CDR3 DNA sequence: TGTGCCAGCAGCCCCGGGACAGGGGACACCGGGGAGCTGTTTTTT. The encoded protein is CASSPGTGDTGELFF.

The chain is built from TRBV2 and TRBJ2-1; 10 bases agree with TRBD2. CDR3 length equals 15 residues. V lost 7 bases to trimming and J lost 4 bases; unmatched junction nucleotides: 7. CDR1 and CDR2 from the germline V gene are SNHLY and FYNNEI. The CDR3 here is CASNFTSGVYNEQFF. The CDR3 coding sequence is TGTGCCAGCAATTTTACTAGCGGGGTTTACAATGAGCAGTTCTTC.

The chain joins TRBV4-1 to TRBJ2-7; D might be TRBD1 or TRBD2, each matching 5 bases. The CDR3 loop spans 14 amino acids. V dropped 5 bases and J dropped 0 bases, with 11 bases sitting between them. From germline, CDR1 is MGHRA and CDR2 YSYEKL. The CDR3 DNA reads as TGCGCCAGCAGCATCGGGGCGAGCTCCTACGAGCAGTACTTC. Amino acids: CASSIGASSYEQYF.

This sequence joins TRBV6-1 and TRBJ2-7; 9 bases are a match to TRBD1. This CDR3 contains 14 residues. V was clipped by 6 bases and J by 5 bases; unmatched bases: 8. CDR1 and CDR2 (germline): MNHNS, SASEGT. The CDR3 coding sequence is TGTGCCAGCAGGGCCGGGACAGGGATGGACGAGCAGTACTTC. Its translation is CASRAGTGMDEQYF.

The rearrangement uses TRBV9 and TRBJ2-1, with TRBD2 matching over 7 bases. V dropped 3 bases and J dropped 8; count of bases not matched to a gene: 11. Germline V gene sequence: CDR1 SGDLS, CDR2 YYNGEE. This CDR3 contains 15 residues. For the CDR3, the DNA is TGTGCCAGCAGCGCCGGACTAGAAGGGCGCTATGAGCAGTTCTTC. It is translated as CASSAGLEGRYEQFF.

This clone was picked up a small number of times. J is TRBJ2-7 and V is TRBV30; TRBD1 agrees at 9 bases. Germline CDR1 reads GTSNPN; CDR2 reads SVGIG (reference sequence). The CDR3 has 14 amino acids. V shed 2 bases, J shed 5 bases, and the junction held 7 bases outside the gene matches. CDR3 coding DNA: TGTGCCTGGAGTACGGGGACAGGGTACCACGAGCAGTACTTC. As protein: CAWSTGTGYHEQYF.